Presented here are 8 T cell receptor beta chains from one specimen sequenced in a study of blood T cells in healthy people across ages. Combining a sample-barcoded 5' primer with a J-beta primer mix, a second PCR ran for about 7 to 11 cycles. MiXCR, applied by TCRdb to the 5' RACE reads, yields one record per CDR3 protein. Of approximately 1,000,000 distinct CDR3 sequences in the sample, roughly 45% were seen once. The specimen sequenced was blood. The source of these receptors is a woman aged 55-70 years in good health.

This clonotype is a singleton in its sample. The CDR3 nucleotides read TGTGCCAGCAGCTTGGTTTTCGGGGGATCCTACAATGAGCAGTTCTTC. Translating it yields CASSLVFGGSYNEQFF. The chain carries TRBV5-6 and TRBJ2-1; perhaps TRBD2 as D (6 bases). The CDR3 totals 16 residues. Trimming removed 0 bases from V and 1 base from J, with 11 bases in between. Looked up from germline, CDR1 is SGHDT and CDR2 is YYEEEE.

This clonotype was observed a few times. The rearrangement uses TRBV27 and TRBJ2-6, with D perhaps matching TRBD2 (5 bases). The length of the CDR3 is 16 residues. Trimming left V 4 bases short and J 0 bases short, with 10 bases between. The germline V gene encodes CDR1 MNHEY and CDR2 SMNVEV (reference sequence). CDR3 nucleotide sequence: TGTGCCAGCAGTTGGGTTCGGGACTCTGGGGCCAACGTCCTGACTTTC. This encodes CASSWVRDSGANVLTF. The entire variable domain, with the rest obtained from reference TRBV27 and TRBJ2-6, is as follows: EAQVTQNPRYLITVTGKKLTVTCSQNMNHEYMSWYRQDPGLGLRQIYYSMNVEVTDKGDVPEGYKVSRKEKRNFPLILESPSPNQTSLYFCASSWVRDSGANVLTFGAGSRLTVL.

The table lists this clonotype with a few counts. The chain employs TRBV7-2 and TRBJ1-5; no clear D gene. V was trimmed by 0 bases and J by 7 bases, leaving 13 bases between them. Germline CDR1 is SGHTA and CDR2 is FQGNSA. This CDR3 has 15 residues. The CDR3 region has the DNA TGTGCCAGCAGCTTAGCGTTAGGTGTGGGGCAGCCCCAGCATTTT. It encodes CASSLALGVGQPQHF.

J is TRBJ2-2 and V is TRBV3-1; a possible D gene is TRBD1 (6 bases). CDR1 and CDR2 from the germline V gene are LGHDT and YNNKEL (reference sequence). Trimming took off 5 bases at V and 4 bases at J, with 14 bases between the two ends. The CDR3 length is 15 residues. The CDR3 reads CASSVEPGATGELFF. CDR3 DNA: TGTGCCAGCAGCGTCGAACCAGGGGCCACCGGGGAGCTGTTTTTT.

V usage is TRBV29-1 and J usage is TRBJ2-7; 7 bases line up with TRBD1. Germline lookup yields CDR1 SQVTM and CDR2 ANQGSEA. V dropped 3 bases and J dropped 3; count of bases not matched to a gene: 8. The CDR3 is 14 amino acids. The CDR3 coding sequence is TGCAGCGTTGACGCCGGGACAGCGAACTACGAGCAGTACTTC. The encoded protein is CSVDAGTANYEQYF.

The V gene is TRBV6-1, the J gene TRBJ1-2; D is uncertain. CDR1 MNHNS and CDR2 SASEGT come from the germline V gene. The CDR3 spans 14 residues. V lost 5 bases and J lost 8, with 18 bases in between. DNA for the CDR3: TGTGCCAGCAGTCCCATGGGAGTCCTGGGCGGCTACACCTTC. Its protein product is CASSPMGVLGGYTF.

This chain uses TRBV9 with TRBJ2-7; either TRBD1 or TRBD2 may supply D (5 bases each). The DNA end lines up better with TRBJ2-5; the J call may be wrong. This CDR3 has 15 amino acids. Germline CDR1 is SGDLS and CDR2 is YYNGEE. CDR3 sequence (DNA): TGTGCCAGCAGCGCAACAGGATCCTCGGGGGAGACCCAGTACTTC. Its translation: CASSATGSSGETQYF.

This clonotype turned up a few times. This may be a read error: a much more frequent sequence differs by one nucleotide. For the CDR3, the DNA is TGTGCCACCTCGTGGGTACGCCCCAACGAGCTCTCCTACAATGAGCAGTACTTC. Translation gives CATSWVRPNELSYNEQYF. The chain recombines TRBV24-1 with TRBJ2-7; D unresolved. Trimming removed 9 bases at V and 7 bases at J, with 33 bases between. Germline V gives CDR1 KGHDR, CDR2 SFDVKD. The CDR3 covers 18 residues.